Reported below is one T cell receptor (beta chain). Investigators prepared the TCR beta libraries by applying iRepertoire HTBI primers and Arm-PCR of CDR3 regions. TCRdb re-called the multiplex PCR reads with MiXCR, one entry per CDR3 protein. Here the sample spans about 400,000 distinct CDR3 sequences, about 17% being singletons. Regarding time point: newly diagnosed GD, antithyroid drugs for less than 3 months. Preparation of the TCR library used RNA extracted from PBMCs. This sample stems from a study of regulatory T cells in long-lasting Graves disease. Study-wide background: Antithyroid drugs had been taken by newly diagnosed Graves' patients for under 3 months.

Germline V gene lookup returns CDR1 SEHNR and CDR2 FQNEAQ (reference sequence). Trimming took 1 base from V and 7 from J; bases not matched to a gene: 8. The CDR3 is 15 amino acids. The same data also contributed to another study, on T cells in Graves' hyperthyroidism and ophthalmopathy. As reported in that work: When ophthalmopathy did not progress within 18 months, Graves' hyperthyroidism was considered stable. Using the HTBI primer set, a first-round RT-PCR was run on the TCR CDR3.

The chain has TRBV7-9 and TRBJ2-7, with TRBD2 matching 9 bases. The specimen was peripheral blood mononuclear cells (PBMCs), collected at new diagnosis, from a patient treated with antithyroid drugs. The receptor comes from a woman aged 18-29 years with Graves disease. In nucleotides, the CDR3 is TGTGCCAGCAGCTTAGGATGGCGGGAGGGTCTGGAGCAGTACTTC. It specifies CASSLGWREGLEQYF.